This T cell receptor beta chain originates from a study of blood T cell repertoires in COVID-19. This clone has only a few counts. This CDR3 contains 15 residues. The J segment lost 2 bases and the V segment lost 2 bases, leaving 6 bases of the junction unmatched. CDR1 GTSNPN and CDR2 SVGIG come from the germline V gene (reference sequence). In the source study's methods: Amplified reference gene primers provided the basis for estimating nucleated cell counts. The assay was immunoSEQ multiplex PCR, and TCRdb's table has in-frame clones only and misses some. That table gives V, J and clone size, and the DNA gave D and trimming. The sample carries under 250,000 clones, 65% to 85% recorded once.

The clonotype comes from a middle-aged man with active or convalescent COVID-19. V and J are TRBV30 and TRBJ1-3, with 7 bases that match TRBD1. Sequencing input: peripheral blood. CDR3 amino acids: CAWSPGGLPGNTIYF. DNA of the CDR3: TGTGCCTGGAGTCCAGGGGGACTCCCTGGAAACACCATATATTTT. The variable domain in full, with the rest retrieved from reference TRBV30 and TRBJ1-3, is SQTIHQWPATLVQPVGSPLSLECTVEGTSNPNLYWYRQAAGRGLQLLFYSVGIGQISSEVPQNLSASRPQDRQFILSSKKLLLSDSGFYLCAWSPGGLPGNTIYFGEGSWLTVV.